This T cell receptor beta chain was identified during a study of CD8 T cells in Susac syndrome. Reverse transcription of roughly 0.45 to 1 ug RNA used random hexamers. From the immunoSEQ multiplex PCR reads, TCRdb called clonotypes with MiXCR, one entry per CDR3 protein. The sample has 150,000 to 200,000 distinct CDR3 sequences, around 94% seen once. Multiple sclerosis controls were treatment-naive patients with stable or active relapsing-remitting disease. Negative isolation was used for CD8+ and CD4+ T cells, and FACS enrichment was applied to TEMRA cells. This CDR3 has 12 residues. CDR1 is MNHEY, CDR2 SVGAGI, per germline. V was pared by 6 bases and J by 8 bases, with 3 bases of the junction left unmatched.

The chain joins TRBV6-5 to TRBJ1-2; 10 bases match TRBD1. Sample: CD4+ T cells from PBMCs. This TCR was sampled from a human donor with multiple sclerosis. The CDR3 protein is CASRGTGDGYTF. The DNA for the CDR3 is TGTGCCAGCAGGGGGACAGGGGACGGCTACACCTTC.